Sequencing of this T cell receptor beta chain was carried out in a study of T-cell reconstitution after alpha-beta-depleted transplantation in children. Findings and limits, study-wide: T-cell counts and diversity were attributed mostly to newly produced T cells one year after transplant. The origin of alpha-beta T cells about two months after transplant was reportedly several hundred expanded graft clones. Some patients' high day-60 TCRbeta diversity was traced to surviving recipient T cells and thymic progenitors.

A library of TCRbeta sequences, prepared with unique molecular identifiers, was generated. Via MiXCR, TCRdb re-called the PCR reads, giving one row per CDR3 protein. The table shows just over 950,000 distinct CDR3 sequences, with about 29% occurring only once. The CDR3 extends over 19 amino acids. Looked up from germline, CDR1 is SGHRS and CDR2 is YFSETQ. J lost 0 bases, V lost 0 bases, and 9 bases had no gene match. Worth noting for this clonotype: Antigen: not known.

This chain uses TRBV5-1 with TRBJ2-6; 7 bases match TRBD1. The source of this sequence is a boy under two years old who had a stem cell transplant for SCID, so the T cells may come from the graft donor. Sample: PBMCs, mostly from graft donor cells, taken 360 days after TCRalphabeta/CD19-depleted stem cell transplant. In DNA form, the CDR3 reads TGCGCCAGCAGCTTGGTATTGACAGGGCTCACCTCTGGGGCCAACGTCCTGACTTTC. Protein sequence: CASSLVLTGLTSGANVLTF.